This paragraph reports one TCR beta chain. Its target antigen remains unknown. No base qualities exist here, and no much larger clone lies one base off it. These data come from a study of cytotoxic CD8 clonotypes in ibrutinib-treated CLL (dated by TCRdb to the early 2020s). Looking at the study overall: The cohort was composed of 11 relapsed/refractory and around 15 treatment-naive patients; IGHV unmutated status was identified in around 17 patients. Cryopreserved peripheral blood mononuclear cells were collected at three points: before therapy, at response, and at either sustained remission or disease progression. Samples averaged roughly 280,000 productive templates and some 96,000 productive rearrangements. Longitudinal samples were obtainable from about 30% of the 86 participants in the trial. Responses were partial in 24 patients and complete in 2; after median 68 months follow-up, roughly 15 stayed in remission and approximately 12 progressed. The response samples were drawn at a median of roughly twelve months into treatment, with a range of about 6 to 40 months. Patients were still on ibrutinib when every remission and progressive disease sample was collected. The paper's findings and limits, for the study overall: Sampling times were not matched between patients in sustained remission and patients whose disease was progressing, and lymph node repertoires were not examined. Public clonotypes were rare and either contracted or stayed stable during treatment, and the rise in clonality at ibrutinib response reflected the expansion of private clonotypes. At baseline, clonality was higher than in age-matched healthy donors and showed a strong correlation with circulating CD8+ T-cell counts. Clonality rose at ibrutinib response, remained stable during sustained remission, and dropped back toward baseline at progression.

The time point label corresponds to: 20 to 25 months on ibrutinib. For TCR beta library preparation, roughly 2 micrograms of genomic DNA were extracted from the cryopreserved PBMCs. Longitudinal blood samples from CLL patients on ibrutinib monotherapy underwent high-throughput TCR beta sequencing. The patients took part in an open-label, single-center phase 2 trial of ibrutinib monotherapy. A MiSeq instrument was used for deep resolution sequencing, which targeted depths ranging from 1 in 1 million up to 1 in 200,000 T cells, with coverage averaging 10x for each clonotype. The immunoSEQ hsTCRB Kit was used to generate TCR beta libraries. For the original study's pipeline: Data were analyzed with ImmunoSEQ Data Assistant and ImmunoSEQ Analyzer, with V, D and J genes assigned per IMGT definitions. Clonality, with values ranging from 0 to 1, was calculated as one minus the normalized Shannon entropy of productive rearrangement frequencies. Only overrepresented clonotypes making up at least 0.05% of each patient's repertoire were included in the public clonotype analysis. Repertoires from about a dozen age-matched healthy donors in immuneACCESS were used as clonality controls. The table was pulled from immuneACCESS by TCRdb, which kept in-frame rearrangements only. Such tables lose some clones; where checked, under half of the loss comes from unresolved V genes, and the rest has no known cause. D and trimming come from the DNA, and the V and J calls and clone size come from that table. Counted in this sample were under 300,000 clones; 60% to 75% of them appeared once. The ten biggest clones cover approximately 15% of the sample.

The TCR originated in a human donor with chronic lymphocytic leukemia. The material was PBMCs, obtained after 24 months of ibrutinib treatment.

The CDR3 protein: CASSQGSKYTGELFF. The DNA sequence follows: TGCGCCAGCAGCCAAGGGTCCAAGTACACCGGGGAGCTGTTTTTT. The chain was built from TRBV4-1 and TRBJ2-2; a confident D gene designation cannot be given. The CDR3 runs 15 residues from the cysteine to the phenylalanine. Of the read, only the CDR3 DNA is kept; its 45 bases are in frame from base 1. Cut back by 1 base and 3 bases, the V and J ends lie 9 bases apart. CDR1 and CDR2 were assigned from the germline V gene as MGHRA and YSYEKL.